Given below is one T cell receptor beta chain in context. Its antigen is as yet unknown. A much larger clone is a single base away; this may be a read error. These data belong to a study of CD8+CD57+ T cells in acquired aplastic anemia. Across the study: Sorted CD4+ and CD8+ cells gave an average of approximately 3.1 ug of DNA. Overall study results and limits: Controls and patients did not differ significantly in CD8+ Simpson's diversity.

This CDR3 has 15 amino acids. The junction had 10 bases not matched to a gene; V was cut back by 5 bases and J by 5 bases. Looked up from germline, CDR1 is SGHTA and CDR2 is FQGNSA. TCR beta VDJ combinations and CDR3 sequences were profiled from genomic DNA. TCRdb processed the reads anew with MiXCR; each CDR3 protein has one entry. The repertoire holds about 270,000 distinct CDR3 sequences, with around 82% as singletons. Patients who underwent sequencing had shown CD8+CD57+ cell expansion by flow cytometry. Severe acquired aplastic anemia was present in every patient. Specimen: sorted CD4+, CD8+, or CD8+CD57+ T cells (not recorded which) from PBMCs. The chain links TRBV7-2 to TRBJ1-1; 8 positions match TRBD1. This clonotype originated in a human donor with aplastic anemia. DNA for the CDR3: TGTGCCAGCAGCAATAGCGGACAGGGCGGGACTGAAGCTTTCTTT. Amino acid sequence: CASSNSGQGGTEAFF.